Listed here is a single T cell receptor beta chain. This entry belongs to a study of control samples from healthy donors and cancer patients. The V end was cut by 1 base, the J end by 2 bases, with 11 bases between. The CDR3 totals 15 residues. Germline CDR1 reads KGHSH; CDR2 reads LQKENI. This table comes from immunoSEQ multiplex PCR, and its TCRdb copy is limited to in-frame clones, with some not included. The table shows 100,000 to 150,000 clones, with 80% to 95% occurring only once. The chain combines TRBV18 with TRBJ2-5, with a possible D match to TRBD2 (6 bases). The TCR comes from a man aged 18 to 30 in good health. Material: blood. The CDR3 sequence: CASSPLGGFQETQYF. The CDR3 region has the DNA TGTGCCAGCTCACCACTTGGGGGGTTTCAAGAGACCCAGTACTTC.